Presented here are 31 T cell receptor beta chains from one specimen sequenced in a study of T cells in localized non-small cell lung cancer. Here immunoSEQ multiplex PCR was the method, and the copy in TCRdb shows in-frame clones only, minus some. The table includes about 33,000 clones, about nine tenths detected once. The specimen comprised peripheral blood, sampled before any cancer treatment. Receptors were obtained from a man aged 35 to 70 with stage I lung adenocarcinoma.

The gene calls are TRBV19 and TRBJ2-3, with TRBD2 as a possible D gene (5 bases). This CDR3 is 15 amino acids long. V was pared by 1 base and J by 4 bases, with 12 bases between. Per germline, CDR1 LNHDA and CDR2 SQIVND (reference sequence). The DNA of the CDR3 is TGTGCCAGTAGTATAGGAGGAGGAAGGGCAGATACGCAGTATTTT. It specifies CASSIGGGRADTQYF. Full variable domain (outside the CDR3, taken from reference TRBV19 and TRBJ2-3): DGGITQSPKYLFRKEGQNVTLSCEQNLNHDAMYWYRQDPGQGLRLIYYSQIVNDFQKGDIAEGYSVSREKKESFPLTVTSAQKNPTAFYLCASSIGGGRADTQYFGPGTRLTVL.

The chain has TRBV11-2 and TRBJ2-7, with 7 bases fitting TRBD1. Per the germline V gene, CDR1 is SGHAT and CDR2 is FQNNGV. V lost 2 bases, J lost 2 bases, and 6 bases stayed unmatched. CDR3 length equals 15 residues. The CDR3 coding sequence is TGTGCCAGCAGCTTATCGGGGACAGTGGCCTACGAGCAGTACTTC. Its translation is CASSLSGTVAYEQYF.

The chain employs TRBV6-4 and TRBJ1-1, with D perhaps matching TRBD1 (5 bases). V lost 4 bases and J 11 bases, leaving 11 bases between the germline ends. Germline V gives CDR1 MRHNA, CDR2 SNTAGT. The CDR3 totals 11 residues. CDR3 residues: CASSVGQVAFF. CDR3 bases: TGTGCCAGCAGTGTGGGGCAGGTTGCTTTCTTT.

The rearrangement links TRBV11-2 to TRBJ2-3; D possibly corresponds to TRBD1 (6 bases). Between the trimmed V and J ends, which lost 11 bases and 6 bases, there was a span of 18 bases. The germline CDR1 and CDR2 sequences are SGHAT and FQNNGV. The CDR3 totals 13 residues. This CDR3 is CAGSTGYGDTQYF. CDR3 bases: TGTGCCGGGTCGACAGGTTATGGGGATACGCAGTATTTT.

A single count supports this clone. V gene TRBV5-5 combines with J gene TRBJ1-2; 8 positions match TRBD1. The CDR3 has 15 amino acids. J was trimmed by 0 bases and V by 4 bases; bases with no gene match: 5. Looked up from germline, CDR1 is SGHKS and CDR2 is YYEKEE (reference sequence). CDR3 nucleotide sequence: TGTGCCAGCAGCCCCAGACAGGGGACTAACTATGGCTACACCTTC. Amino acids: CASSPRQGTNYGYTF.

The chain links TRBV14 to TRBJ2-2; D ambiguous. This CDR3 is built from 14 residues. From germline, CDR1 is SGHDN and CDR2 FVKESK. Trimming pared 0 bases from V and 5 bases from J, leaving 7 bases between. The CDR3 region has the DNA TGTGCCAGCAGCCAAGAATGGGGTACCGGGGAGCTGTTTTTT. The encoded protein is CASSQEWGTGELFF. The entire variable domain, with the rest obtained from reference TRBV14 and TRBJ2-2, is as follows: EAGVTQFPSHSVIEKGQTVTLRCDPISGHDNLYWYRRVMGKEIKFLLHFVKESKQDESGMPNNRFLAERTGGTYSTLKVQPAELEDSGVYFCASSQEWGTGELFFGEGSRLTVL.

This rearrangement joins TRBV18 to TRBJ1-2, with TRBD1 matching over 7 bases. Germline assignment: CDR1 KGHSH and CDR2 LQKENI. The CDR3 sequence is 16 residues long. J was trimmed by 8 bases and V by 3 bases; bases with no gene match: 15. The CDR3 coding sequence is TGTGCCAGCTCACCGGGCTTGACAGGGAGCGCGGGCGGCTACACCTTC. Its translation is CASSPGLTGSAGGYTF.

The chain employs TRBV2 and TRBJ1-2, with 9 bases matching TRBD1. The ends lost 7 bases at V and 7 bases at J; junction bases unmatched: 7. Germline V gene sequence: CDR1 SNHLY, CDR2 FYNNEI. The CDR3 consists of 13 residues. The CDR3 coding sequence is TGTGCCAGCAATTCTCGGGACAGGGTTGGCTACACCTTC. Amino acids: CASNSRDRVGYTF.

The rearrangement uses TRBV18 and TRBJ2-7; 7 nucleotides align to TRBD1. V gave up 0 bases and J gave up 7 bases; unmatched junction bases: 12. The CDR3 is 16 residues long. Germline-derived CDR1 and CDR2 are KGHSH and LQKENI. The CDR3 DNA reads as TGTGCCAGCTCACCACCGGGACAGATAAACCGGGAAGAGCAGTACTTC. The encoded protein is CASSPPGQINREEQYF.

The gene calls are TRBV7-6 and TRBJ2-1; 8 bases are a match to TRBD1. Germline V gives CDR1 SGHVS, CDR2 FNYEAQ. The CDR3 length is 15 residues. J was trimmed by 2 bases and V by 5 bases; bases with no gene match: 5. CDR3 in amino acids: CASSEGQGPYNEQFF. CDR3 nucleotide sequence: TGTGCCAGCAGCGAAGGACAGGGTCCCTACAATGAGCAGTTCTTC.

The chain links TRBV10-3 to TRBJ2-7, with D possibly TRBD2 on 6 matching bases. V was pared by 8 bases and J by 3 bases, with 26 bases between. This CDR3 contains 17 residues. Germline values: CDR1 ENHRY, CDR2 SYGVKD. CDR3: CAIADDGSPGDFYEQYF. DNA of the CDR3: TGTGCCATCGCAGATGACGGGAGTCCCGGAGACTTCTACGAGCAGTACTTC.

The V and J genes are TRBV5-1 and TRBJ2-2; tentatively, D is TRBD2 (7 bases). Germline V lookup: CDR1 SGHRS, CDR2 YFSETQ. Between the trimmed V and J ends, which lost 0 bases and 3 bases, there was a span of 18 bases. The CDR3 length is 18 residues. The CDR3 spells CASSLERGGRVYTGELFF. For the CDR3, the DNA is TGCGCCAGCAGCTTGGAGCGCGGGGGCCGAGTTTACACCGGGGAGCTGTTTTTT.

The gene calls are TRBV5-6 and TRBJ1-2; 8 nucleotides match TRBD1. The germline V gene has CDR1 SGHDT and CDR2 YYEEEE. This CDR3 region has 15 residues. V was clipped by 3 bases and J by 3 bases; unmatched bases: 7. The CDR3 DNA reads as TGTGCCAGCAGCTCTCGTTCAGGGGGCTACTATGGCTACACCTTC. Translated: CASSSRSGGYYGYTF.

The V call is TRBV7-2, the J call TRBJ1-3; perhaps TRBD1 as D (5 bases). Trimming cost V 7 bases and J 2 bases, with 12 bases left between them. The germline V gene encodes CDR1 SGHTA and CDR2 FQGNSA. This CDR3 has 14 amino acids. CDR3 coding DNA: TGTGCCAGCACCCCCGGGGGGACTGGAAACACCATATATTTT. Encoded protein: CASTPGGTGNTIYF.

The chain has TRBV7-6 and TRBJ1-1; perhaps TRBD1 as D (6 bases). Trimming left V 1 base short and J 4 bases short, with 10 bases between. CDR1 SGHVS and CDR2 FNYEAQ come from the germline V gene. This CDR3 is 14 amino acids long. CDR3 DNA sequence: TGTGCCAGCAGCTTAGGGGGGGCAACCACTGAAGCTTTCTTT. Encoded protein: CASSLGGATTEAFF.

The J gene is TRBJ2-4, the V gene TRBV7-2, with TRBD2 matching over 7 bases. CDR1 and CDR2 from the germline V gene are SGHTA and FQGNSA. This CDR3 spans 17 amino acids. Trimming took 1 base from V and 4 from J; bases not matched to a gene: 10. CDR3 in amino acids: CASSLGMTGGRKNIQYF. CDR3 nucleotides: TGTGCCAGCAGCTTAGGAATGACGGGGGGAAGGAAAAACATTCAGTACTTC.

The chain carries TRBV7-2 and TRBJ2-7; either TRBD1 or TRBD2 may supply D (5 bases each). The V gene lost 6 bases and the J gene lost 3 bases, with 18 bases spanning the gap. Germline-derived CDR1 and CDR2 are SGHTA and FQGNSA. The CDR3 covers 15 residues. In DNA, the CDR3 is TGTGCCAGCAGTTCCGGGATCCCGGGACGCTACGAGCAGTACTTC. It yields the protein CASSSGIPGRYEQYF. Using reference TRBV7-2 and TRBJ2-7 for the parts outside the CDR3, the full variable domain is GAGVSQSPSNKVTEKGKDVELRCDPISGHTALYWYRQSLGQGLEFLIYFQGNSAPDKSGLPSDRFSAERTGGSVSTLTIQRTQQEDSAVYLCASSSGIPGRYEQYFGPGTRLTVT.

V is TRBV10-2 and J is TRBJ1-5; tentatively, D is TRBD1 (5 bases). Germline V CDR1 and CDR2: WSHSY, SAAADI. The V end lost 3 bases, the J end lost 4 bases, and 10 bases lay between the germline ends. CDR3 length: 14 residues. The CDR3 nucleotides read TGCGCCAGCAGTGACCAGGGCCCGAATCAGCCCCAGCATTTT. This gives the protein CASSDQGPNQPQHF.

The chain recombines TRBV19 with TRBJ2-2, with 9 bases identical to TRBD1. CDR1 and CDR2 from the germline V gene are LNHDA and SQIVND (reference sequence). The J segment lost 5 bases and the V segment lost 1 base, leaving 11 bases of the junction unmatched. This CDR3 has 18 residues. The CDR3 DNA sequence: TGTGCCAGTAGTATAGCTCACAGGGGGCCACTGGGGACCGGGGAGCTGTTTTTT. Protein: CASSIAHRGPLGTGELFF.

This clone was seen a single time. The rearrangement joins TRBV25-1 to TRBJ1-2, with D tentatively TRBD1 (5 bases). Trimming stripped 2 bases from V and 7 bases from J, with 5 bases between. CDR1 and CDR2 from the germline V gene are MGHDK and SYGVNS. The CDR3 is 11 residues long. The CDR3 region is CASSEGGGYTF. CDR3 nucleotides: TGTGCCAGCAGTGAAGGGGGTGGCTACACCTTC.

The CDR3 reads CASSLAASGGYEQYF. The CDR3 bases are TGCGCCAGCAGCTTGGCCGCTAGCGGGGGATACGAGCAGTACTTC. The chain employs TRBV5-1 and TRBJ2-7; 10 bases match TRBD2. Germline V CDR1 and CDR2: SGHRS, YFSETQ. V was clipped by 0 bases and J by 4 bases; unmatched bases: 4. The CDR3 spans 15 residues.

The rearrangement links TRBV25-1 to TRBJ2-2, with 12 positions matching TRBD1. Germline V CDR1 and CDR2: MGHDK, SYGVNS. This CDR3 is built from 18 residues. V shed 2 bases, J shed 1 base, and the junction held 5 bases outside the gene matches. The CDR3 DNA reads as TGTGCCAGCAGTGAAGGGACAGGGGGCATATTGAACACCGGGGAGCTGTTTTTT. It is translated as CASSEGTGGILNTGELFF.

This chain joins TRBV4-2 and TRBJ2-7; 11 bases are a match to TRBD1. Looked up from germline, CDR1 is LGHNA and CDR2 is YNFKEQ. After removal of 4 bases from V and 2 bases from J, the junction contained 7 bases not matched to a gene. This CDR3 is 16 amino acids long. The chain's CDR3 is CASSLQPGQGAYEQYF. CDR3 bases: TGTGCCAGCAGCCTACAACCGGGACAGGGGGCCTACGAGCAGTACTTC.

The CDR3 DNA sequence: TGTGCCAGCAGCTTTAGCCGGGACACTGAAGCTTTCTTT. Translated: CASSFSRDTEAFF. V is TRBV7-6 and J is TRBJ1-1; D not certain. V was cut by 3 bases and J by 3 bases, with 8 bases left in between. CDR1 SGHVS and CDR2 FNYEAQ come from the germline V gene. The CDR3 runs to 13 residues.

This chain connects TRBV9 to TRBJ1-1; TRBD1 matches 8 bases. CDR1 and CDR2 from the germline V gene are SGDLS and YYNGEE. The CDR3 length is 15 residues. Trimming removed 0 bases from V and 4 bases from J; junction bases left unmatched: 5. The CDR3 DNA reads as TGTGCCAGCAGCGTAGTAACACAGGGGGGCACTGAAGCTTTCTTT. Protein sequence: CASSVVTQGGTEAFF.

The chain joins TRBV7-6 to TRBJ2-2, with TRBD1 matching over 7 bases. With 5 bases clipped from V and 0 bases from J, the junction kept 3 bases outside the gene matches. The V gene's germline CDR1 is SGHVS and CDR2 FNYEAQ. The CDR3 extends over 15 amino acids. The CDR3 is CASSQGGANTGELFF. DNA for the CDR3: TGTGCCAGCAGCCAAGGGGGCGCGAACACCGGGGAGCTGTTTTTT.

This chain links TRBV14 with TRBJ1-5, with D tentatively TRBD1 (5 bases). This CDR3 contains 13 residues. Trimming cost V 4 bases and J 4 bases, with 8 bases left between them. Germline CDR1 and CDR2: SGHDN and FVKESK. This CDR3 is CASSPGGNQPQHF. In DNA, the CDR3 is TGTGCCAGCAGCCCCGGGGGGAATCAGCCCCAGCATTTT.

The CDR3 loop is CASSILAFNQPQHF. The CDR3 bases are TGTGCCAGTAGTATCTTGGCTTTCAATCAGCCCCAGCATTTT. The J gene is TRBJ1-5, the V gene TRBV19; unclear D gene. This CDR3 contains 14 residues. CDR1 LNHDA and CDR2 SQIVND come from the germline V gene (reference sequence). Deletions cut 3 bases from V and 3 bases from J, with 9 bases between.

The chain combines TRBV21-1 with TRBJ1-1; the table assigns TRBD1, which was not confirmed against the DNA. TRBV21-1 is listed as a pseudogene. CDR3 length: 14 amino acids. The CDR3 region is CASSTGQVNTEAFF. The CDR3 region has the DNA TGTGCCAGCAGCACAGGACAGGTGAACACTGAAGCTTTCTTT.

V gene TRBV11-2 combines with J gene TRBJ1-3; D ambiguous. The CDR3 has 13 residues. The germline V gene has CDR1 SGHAT and CDR2 FQNNGV. Trimming removed 4 bases from V and 4 bases from J, with 8 bases in between. The DNA for the CDR3 is TGTGCCAGCAGCTCCCATGTCGGAAACACCATATATTTT. Its translation: CASSSHVGNTIYF.

CDR3 DNA sequence: TGCGCCAGCAGCTCGGACGGGACAACCCGCACAGATACGCAGTATTTT. Residues: CASSSDGTTRTDTQYF. This chain joins TRBV5-1 and TRBJ2-3; D perhaps matches TRBD1 (6 bases). V lost 3 bases and J 1 base, leaving 15 bases between the germline ends. Germline V gene data show CDR1 as SGHRS and CDR2 as YFSETQ. CDR3 length: 16 amino acids. The full variable domain, rest sourced from reference TRBV5-1 and TRBJ2-3, is KAGVTQTPRYLIKTRGQQVTLSCSPISGHRSVSWYQQTPGQGLQFLFEYFSETQRNKGNFPGRFSGRQFSNSRSEMNVSTLELGDSALYLCASSSDGTTRTDTQYFGPGTRLTVL.